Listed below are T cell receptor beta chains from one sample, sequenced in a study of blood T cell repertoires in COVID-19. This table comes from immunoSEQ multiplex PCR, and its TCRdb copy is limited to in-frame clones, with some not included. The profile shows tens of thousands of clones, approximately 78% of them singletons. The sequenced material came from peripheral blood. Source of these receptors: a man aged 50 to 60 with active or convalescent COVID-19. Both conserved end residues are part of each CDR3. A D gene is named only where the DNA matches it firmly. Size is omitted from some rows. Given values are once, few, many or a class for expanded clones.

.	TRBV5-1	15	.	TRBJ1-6	TGCGCCAGCAGCTCGTCCCTAGACGGGAATTCACCCCTCCACTTT	CASSSSLDGNSPLHF
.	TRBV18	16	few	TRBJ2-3	TGTGCCAGCTCAATCCTATCGACTCCTAGCACAGATACGCAGTATTTT	CASSILSTPSTDTQYF
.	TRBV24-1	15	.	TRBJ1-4	TGTGCCACCAGTGAGCCCAGGGGTCAGGTTGAAAAACTGTTTTTT	CATSEPRGQVEKLFF
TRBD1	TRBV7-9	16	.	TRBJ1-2	TGTGCCAGCAGCCCCCGGGACAGGGAACTAAGCTATGGCTACACCTTC	CASSPRDRELSYGYTF
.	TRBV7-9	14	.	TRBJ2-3	TGTGCCAGCAGCTTCGGGGGGCACACAGATACGCAGTATTTT	CASSFGGHTDTQYF
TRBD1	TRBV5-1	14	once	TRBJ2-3	TGCGCCAGCAGCACGGGACAGGGTTCAGATACGCAGTATTTT	CASSTGQGSDTQYF
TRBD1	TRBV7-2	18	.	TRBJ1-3	TGTGCCAGCAGCTTAGTGACTTTGCAGGGGGCTTCTGGAAACACCATATATTTT	CASSLVTLQGASGNTIYF
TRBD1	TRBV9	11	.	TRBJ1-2	TGTGCCAGCAGCGGCACAGGGGACGTCACCTTC	CASSGTGDVTF
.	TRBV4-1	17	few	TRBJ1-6	TGCGCCAGCAGCCATTCAATAGGACAGACCTATAATTCACCCCTCCACTTT	CASSHSIGQTYNSPLHF
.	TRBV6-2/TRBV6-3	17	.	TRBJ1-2	TGTGCCAGCAGTTACTCGCCACTAGATCCCGACATCTATGGCTACACCTTC	CASSYSPLDPDIYGYTF
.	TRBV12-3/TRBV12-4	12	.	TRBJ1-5	TGTGCCAGCAGTCATGTTGATCAGCCCCAGCATTTT	CASSHVDQPQHF
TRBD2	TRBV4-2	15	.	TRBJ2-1	TGTGCCAGCAGCCAAGAACTAGCGGTCTACAATGAGCAGTTCTTC	CASSQELAVYNEQFF
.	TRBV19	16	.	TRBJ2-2	TGTGCCAGTAGTATAGGGACTGTCGCGAACACCGGGGAGCTGTTTTTT	CASSIGTVANTGELFF
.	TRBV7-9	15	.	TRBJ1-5	TGTGCCAGCAGCCCTCCTGGGAGGGAGGATCAGCCCCAGCATTTT	CASSPPGREDQPQHF
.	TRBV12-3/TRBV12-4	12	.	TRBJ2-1	TGTGCCAGCAGTTTAGGTCTCAGGGAGCAGTTCTTC	CASSLGLREQFF
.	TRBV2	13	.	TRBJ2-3	TGTGCCAGCAGTGATTCAGTGTCAGATACGCAGTATTTT	CASSDSVSDTQYF
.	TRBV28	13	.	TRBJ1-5	TGTGCCAGCAGTCGGGACATTGATCAGCCCCAGCATTTT	CASSRDIDQPQHF
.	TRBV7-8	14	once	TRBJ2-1	TGTGCCAGCAGCCGTGATCGTGGGGCGGATGAGCAGTTCTTC	CASSRDRGADEQFF
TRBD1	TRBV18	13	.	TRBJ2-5	TGTGCCAGCTCACCAACAGGGGTAGAGACCCAGTACTTC	CASSPTGVETQYF
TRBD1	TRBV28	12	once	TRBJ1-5	TGTGCCAGCATCCAACAGGGGCAGCCCCAGCATTTT	CASIQQGQPQHF
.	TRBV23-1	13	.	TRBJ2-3	TGCGCCAGCAGTCAGCGGATATCAGATACGCAGTATTTT	CASSQRISDTQYF
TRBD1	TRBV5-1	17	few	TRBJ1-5	TGCGCCAGCAGCCCGGGGACAGGGGGTTTAACCAATCAGCCCCAGCATTTT	CASSPGTGGLTNQPQHF
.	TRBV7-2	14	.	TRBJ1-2	TGTGCCAGCAGCTTAGAGTCGGCAGGATGGGGCTACACCTTC	CASSLESAGWGYTF
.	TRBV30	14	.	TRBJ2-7	TGTGCCTGGAGTCGGGATTTAGTATCCTACGAGCAGTACTTC	CAWSRDLVSYEQYF